This entry is about one T cell receptor (beta chain). This sample stems from a study of blood T cell repertoires in COVID-19. Study background: Sites across the United States, Italy and Spain contributed samples from acute and convalescent COVID-19. PBMCs, B-cell-depleted T cells, or T cells were the source of the cDNA or gDNA that made up the material.

In the original workflow: Reference gene primer amplification gave estimated nucleated cell counts. Here immunoSEQ multiplex PCR was the method, and the copy in TCRdb shows in-frame clones only, minus some. V and J calls and clone size are those listed in that table; D and trimming were worked out from the DNA. The data contain approximately 180,000 clones, 85% to 90% of them singletons. CDR1 and CDR2 (germline): DFQATT, SNEGSKA (reference sequence). CDR3 size: 14 residues. J lost 7 bases, V lost 3 bases, and 10 bases had no gene match. The chain employs TRBV20-1 and TRBJ2-7; 9 bases line up with TRBD2. Sequencing input: peripheral blood. The sequence was collected from a man in his forties with active or convalescent COVID-19. The DNA of the CDR3 is TGCAGTGCTAGTTCAAAGGGCACTAGCGGGGAGCAGTACTTC. Encoded protein: CSASSKGTSGEQYF.